The 32 T cell receptor beta chains presented below share a single source sample, sequenced in a study of blood T cell repertoires in COVID-19. Using immunoSEQ multiplex PCR, the repertoire was profiled, and TCRdb retains in-frame clones only, with some absent. The table lists 120,000 to 150,000 clones, more than 70% of them singletons. Source material: peripheral blood. The receptors originated from a woman aged 55-69 years with acute or convalescent COVID-19.

This chain joins TRBV4-1 and TRBJ2-5; TRBD2 matches at 16 bases. The CDR3 has 18 residues. CDR1 and CDR2 from the germline V gene are MGHRA and YSYEKL. V shed 3 bases and J 5 bases; nucleotides not matched to a gene: 9. CDR3 nucleotide sequence: TGCGCCAGCAGCCAGGGGACTAGCGGGGGGGGCCCCGTGGAGACCCAGTACTTC. The encoded protein is CASSQGTSGGGPVETQYF.

The V and J genes are TRBV18 and TRBJ2-7; D ambiguous. The CDR3 has 14 amino acids. In germline, CDR1 is KGHSH, CDR2 LQKENI. Trimming shortened V by 4 bases and J by 3 bases, and 13 bases separated the two germline ends. This CDR3 is CASSLDLDLYEQYF. As DNA, the CDR3 is TGTGCCAGCTCACTAGACCTAGACCTCTACGAGCAGTACTTC.

The rearrangement uses TRBV7-8 and TRBJ2-3, with 13 bases lining up with TRBD2. The CDR3 totals 18 residues. Trimming removed 4 bases from V and 0 bases from J; junction bases left unmatched: 7. CDR1 is SGHVS and CDR2 is FQNEAQ in the germline V gene. In DNA, the CDR3 is TGTGCCAGCAGCTACGGACTAGCGGGAGATCTTAGCACAGATACGCAGTATTTT. Translation gives CASSYGLAGDLSTDTQYF. Filled out from reference TRBV7-8 and TRBJ2-3, the complete variable domain reads GAGVSQSPRYKVAKRGQDVALRCDPISGHVSLFWYQQALGQGPEFLTYFQNEAQLDKSGLPSDRFFAERPEGSVSTLKIQRTQQEDSAVYLCASSYGLAGDLSTDTQYFGPGTRLTVL.

The genes are TRBV11-2 and TRBJ2-1; no firm D call. The CDR3 is 12 residues long. With 5 bases removed from V and 6 bases from J, the gap between germline ends came to 8 bases. Per germline, CDR1 SGHAT and CDR2 FQNNGV. The CDR3 protein is CASSALSNEQFF. In nucleotides, the CDR3 is TGTGCCAGCAGCGCCCTGAGCAATGAGCAGTTCTTC.

The chain links TRBV9 to TRBJ1-1; D uncertain. The CDR3 consists of 13 residues. The germline V gene encodes CDR1 SGDLS and CDR2 YYNGEE. V lost 0 bases and J lost 4, with 7 bases in between. Here the CDR3 DNA reads TGTGCCAGCAGCGTAGCCCCTGTCACTGAAGCTTTCTTT. Translation gives CASSVAPVTEAFF.

V is TRBV10-3 and J is TRBJ2-2; 7 nucleotides align to TRBD1. This CDR3 comprises 15 residues. Germline CDR1 is ENHRY and CDR2 is SYGVKD. J gave up 6 bases and V 6 bases, and 10 bases lay outside the gene matches. DNA of the CDR3: TGTGCCATCAGAGACAGGGTAGACACCGCCGGGGAGCTGTTTTTT. Protein: CAIRDRVDTAGELFF.

The CDR3 region has the DNA TGTGCCAGCAGTTCGACAGGGCATAATTCACCCCTCCACTTT. Amino acid sequence: CASSSTGHNSPLHF. The rearrangement links TRBV28 to TRBJ1-6, with 7 bases lining up with TRBD1. Germline trimming cut 4 bases from V and 5 bases from J; bases unmatched to any gene: 2. The CDR3 length is 14 residues. Germline V gives CDR1 MDHEN, CDR2 SYDVKM. Full variable domain (outside the CDR3, taken from reference TRBV28 and TRBJ1-6): DVKVTQSSRYLVKRTGEKVFLECVQDMDHENMFWYRQDPGLGLRLIYFSYDVKMKEKGDIPEGYSVSREKKERFSLILESASTNQTSMYLCASSSTGHNSPLHFGNGTRLTVT.

The chain carries TRBV6-5 and TRBJ1-2; TRBD1 might be the D (6 bases). V shed 0 bases and J shed 3 bases, with 8 bases lying between them. CDR1 MNHEY and CDR2 SVGAGI come from the germline V gene. The CDR3 has 14 amino acids. CDR3 sequence (DNA): TGTGCCAGCAGTTACTCGGGACATTACTATGGCTACACCTTC. This codes for CASSYSGHYYGYTF.

The chain recombines TRBV19 with TRBJ2-7; TRBD1 agrees at 7 bases. The germline V gene encodes CDR1 LNHDA and CDR2 SQIVND (reference sequence). The junction had 8 bases not matched to a gene; V was cut back by 3 bases and J by 3 bases. CDR3 length equals 15 residues. CDR3 sequence reads: CASSIQPGQNYEQYF. The CDR3 nucleotides are TGTGCCAGTAGTATTCAGCCGGGACAGAACTACGAGCAGTACTTC.

This clone was seen a few times. This chain links TRBV20-1 with TRBJ1-2; unclear D gene. The CDR3 has 12 amino acids. Germline V gene sequence: CDR1 DFQATT, CDR2 SNEGSKA (reference sequence). The V end was cut by 3 bases, the J end by 8 bases, with 13 bases between. CDR3 loop: CSASWRAGGYTF. The CDR3 DNA reads as TGCAGTGCTAGTTGGAGGGCCGGGGGCTACACCTTC.

This chain joins TRBV30 and TRBJ2-3; TRBD1 matches 9 bases. V gave up 5 bases and J gave up 2 bases; unmatched junction bases: 5. The germline V gene has CDR1 GTSNPN and CDR2 SVGIG (reference sequence). The CDR3 extends over 14 amino acids. The CDR3 sequence: CAWGQGSNTDTQYF. The CDR3 coding sequence is TGTGCCTGGGGACAGGGGTCGAACACAGATACGCAGTATTTT.

This clone was detected only a few times. The V gene is TRBV28, the J gene TRBJ1-6, with 8 bases lining up with TRBD1. The CDR3 sequence is 13 residues long. Germline V gives CDR1 MDHEN, CDR2 SYDVKM. V lost 7 bases and J lost 7; bases outside the gene matches: 3. CDR3 sequence reads: CASTTGGNSPLHF. The CDR3, as DNA: TGTGCCAGCACCACAGGGGGGAATTCACCCCTCCACTTT.

The chain recombines TRBV2 with TRBJ2-2, with D perhaps TRBD1 (6 bases). V lost 4 bases and J 1 base, leaving 10 bases between the germline ends. This CDR3 has 15 amino acids. Germline V gene lookup returns CDR1 SNHLY and CDR2 FYNNEI. CDR3 sequence (DNA): TGTGCCAGCAGTGTCGTACAGGGGAACACCGGGGAGCTGTTTTTT. Translating it yields CASSVVQGNTGELFF.

This clone was seen more than once but under ten times. This chain joins TRBV5-6 and TRBJ1-2; possibly TRBD1 for D (6 bases). This CDR3 region has 14 residues. With 1 base removed from V and 9 bases from J, the gap between germline ends came to 16 bases. Germline lookup yields CDR1 SGHDT and CDR2 YYEEEE. CDR3 in amino acids: CASSLTGLRSRYTF. The CDR3 coding sequence is TGTGCCAGCAGCTTGACAGGGCTTAGGAGTCGCTACACCTTC. Combining the CDR3 with reference TRBV5-6 and TRBJ1-2 gives the whole variable domain DAGVTQSPTHLIKTRGQQVTLRCSPKSGHDTVSWYQQALGQGPQFIFQYYEEEERQRGNFPDRFSGHQFPNYSSELNVNALLLGDSALYLCASSLTGLRSRYTFGSGTRLTVV.

V and J are TRBV5-4 and TRBJ2-1; D perhaps matches TRBD1 (6 bases). Between the trimmed V and J ends, which lost 0 bases and 10 bases, there was a span of 17 bases. The CDR3 totals 15 residues. Germline V gives CDR1 SGHNT, CDR2 YYREEE (reference sequence). Written as DNA, the CDR3 is TGTGCCAGCAGCTTGGGGGGAACAGGGTTCAGGGAGCAGTTCTTC. This codes for CASSLGGTGFREQFF.

The sample holds one count of this clone. The chain links TRBV7-2 to TRBJ2-1; TRBD2 might be the D (5 bases). CDR3 size: 18 residues. Between the trimmed V and J ends, which lost 5 bases and 4 bases, there was a span of 24 bases. CDR1 is SGHTA, CDR2 FQGNSA, per germline. The CDR3 DNA reads TGTGCCAGCAGCCCCAGGAGGTCGAGCGGATTTATTTACAATGAGCAGTTCTTC. It encodes CASSPRRSSGFIYNEQFF.

The chain has TRBV11-2 and TRBJ1-4; D is perhaps TRBD1 (6 bases). Germline V gene data show CDR1 as SGHAT and CDR2 as FQNNGV. The CDR3 loop spans 14 amino acids. The V and J ends lost 7 bases and 7 bases respectively, with 16 bases between them. The chain's CDR3 is CASTTRGSSEKLFF. The CDR3 nucleotides are TGTGCCAGCACCACAAGGGGGTCGAGTGAAAAACTGTTTTTT.

The chain combines TRBV7-9 with TRBJ2-1; perhaps TRBD2 as D (6 bases). Germline-derived CDR1 and CDR2 are SEHNR and FQNEAQ (reference sequence). Trimming took off 5 bases at V and 0 bases at J, with 11 bases between the two ends. The CDR3 is made up of 15 amino acids. CDR3 protein: CASSPLGLSYNEQFF. The DNA of the CDR3 is TGTGCCAGCAGCCCTCTGGGACTCTCCTACAATGAGCAGTTCTTC.

The chain uses TRBV6-1 and TRBJ1-2, with TRBD1 matching 8 bases. The V and J ends lost 4 bases and 1 base, in that order; junction bases with no gene match: 17. The CDR3 runs to 19 residues. Looked up from germline, CDR1 is MNHNS and CDR2 is SASEGT. The chain's CDR3 is CASSVYPGQGSGFNYGYTF. DNA for the CDR3: TGTGCCAGCAGTGTCTATCCTGGACAGGGCTCGGGTTTTAACTATGGCTACACCTTC.

This clone showed up just a few times. This sequence joins TRBV5-5 and TRBJ2-5; the match to TRBD2 covers 11 bases. CDR3 length: 17 amino acids. The V gene's germline CDR1 is SGHKS and CDR2 YYEKEE (reference sequence). After removal of 1 base from V and 1 base from J, the junction contained 6 bases not matched to a gene. The CDR3 protein is CASSLMASGGPQETQYF. The CDR3, as DNA: TGTGCCAGCAGCTTGATGGCTAGCGGGGGGCCCCAAGAGACCCAGTACTTC.

The V call is TRBV30, the J call TRBJ2-4; a weak D match, TRBD2 (6 bases). CDR1 and CDR2 (germline): GTSNPN, SVGIG (reference sequence). Trimming pared 1 base from V and 0 bases from J, leaving 10 bases between. This CDR3 has 15 amino acids. The CDR3 nucleotides read TGTGCCTGGAGTGGGGGACTGCTAGCCAAAAACATTCAGTACTTC. Protein: CAWSGGLLAKNIQYF.

The count of this clone is one. The V call is TRBV14, the J call TRBJ1-1; D gene uncertain. The CDR3 has 13 amino acids. Between the trimmed V and J ends, which lost 2 bases and 1 base, there was a span of 5 bases. In germline, CDR1 is SGHDN, CDR2 FVKESK. The CDR3 nucleotides read TGTGCCAGCAGCCAATGGAGGAACACTGAAGCTTTCTTT. Protein product: CASSQWRNTEAFF.

This chain links TRBV5-1 with TRBJ2-6, with 9 bases that match TRBD1. The junction had 5 bases not matched to a gene; V was cut back by 4 bases and J by 0 bases. This CDR3 has 17 residues. Germline values: CDR1 SGHRS, CDR2 YFSETQ. CDR3 DNA sequence: TGCGCCAGCAGCAGGGGACAGGGCCACTCTGGGGCCAACGTCCTGACTTTC. This sequence encodes CASSRGQGHSGANVLTF.

The genes are TRBV5-4 and TRBJ2-1; perhaps TRBD1 as D (5 bases). Per germline, CDR1 SGHNT and CDR2 YYREEE (reference sequence). The CDR3 is 14 residues long. V lost 2 bases, J lost 7 bases, and 13 bases lay in between. For the CDR3, the DNA is TGTGCCAGCAGCTTATACAGGACAAAAAATGAGCAGTTCTTC. This encodes CASSLYRTKNEQFF. The full variable domain, its missing parts supplied by reference TRBV5-4 and TRBJ2-1, is ETGVTQSPTHLIKTRGQQVTLRCSSQSGHNTVSWYQQALGQGPQFIFQYYREEENGRGNFPPRFSGLQFPNYSSELNVNALELDDSALYLCASSLYRTKNEQFFGPGTRLTVL.

The V gene is TRBV6-5, the J gene TRBJ1-5; D not resolved. This CDR3 spans 14 amino acids. Trimming left V 0 bases short and J 6 bases short, with 9 bases between. CDR1 MNHEY and CDR2 SVGAGI come from the germline V gene. Written as DNA, the CDR3 is TGTGCCAGCAGTTACTCCGGGGTAGGTCAGCCCCAGCATTTT. It specifies CASSYSGVGQPQHF.

This clone was observed a single time. This chain joins TRBV12-3 or TRBV12-4 and TRBJ1-1; D is unclear. V was clipped by 3 bases and J by 7 bases, with 9 bases between them. The CDR3 spans 12 residues. CDR3 amino acids: CASSFTGNEAFF. The CDR3 DNA reads as TGTGCCAGCAGTTTTACGGGAAATGAAGCTTTCTTT.

The chain recombines TRBV7-8 with TRBJ2-2; 8 nucleotides line up with TRBD2. Germline loops: CDR1 SGHVS, CDR2 FQNEAQ. The junction had 5 bases not matched to a gene; V was cut back by 0 bases and J by 2 bases. This CDR3 is 17 amino acids long. CDR3 sequence: CASSLAGGAPNTGELFF. The CDR3, as DNA: TGTGCCAGCAGCTTAGCCGGGGGGGCCCCTAACACCGGGGAGCTGTTTTTT. The whole variable domain, remainder taken from reference TRBV7-8 and TRBJ2-2, is GAGVSQSPRYKVAKRGQDVALRCDPISGHVSLFWYQQALGQGPEFLTYFQNEAQLDKSGLPSDRFFAERPEGSVSTLKIQRTQQEDSAVYLCASSLAGGAPNTGELFFGEGSRLTVL.

This clone was recorded at least ten times. This chain joins TRBV27 and TRBJ2-7; D might be TRBD2 (5 bases). The V end was cut by 5 bases, the J end by 2 bases, with 10 bases between. The germline V gene encodes CDR1 MNHEY and CDR2 SMNVEV (reference sequence). The CDR3 consists of 13 residues. The CDR3 reads CASSLTGAYEQYF. The CDR3 bases are TGTGCCAGCAGTCTAACCGGGGCCTACGAGCAGTACTTC.

The chain is built from TRBV30 and TRBJ1-5; TRBD1 might be the D (6 bases). Trimming stripped 4 bases from V and 4 bases from J, with 11 bases between. CDR3 size: 13 residues. CDR1 and CDR2 from the germline V gene are GTSNPN and SVGIG (reference sequence). The CDR3 here is CAWNLQGNQPQHF. The CDR3 region has the DNA TGTGCCTGGAATCTACAGGGAAATCAGCCCCAGCATTTT.

The chain employs TRBV25-1 and TRBJ1-4, with a possible D match to TRBD1 (5 bases). Germline loops: CDR1 MGHDK, CDR2 SYGVNS. The CDR3 length is 13 residues. V lost 3 bases to trimming and J lost 6 bases, with 8 bases between them. The CDR3 nucleotides are TGTGCCAGCAGTGACAGGGTATATGAAAAACTGTTTTTT. It translates to CASSDRVYEKLFF.

The gene calls are TRBV28 and TRBJ2-3; D perhaps matches TRBD1 (6 bases). CDR1 MDHEN and CDR2 SYDVKM come from the germline V gene. The V end lost 2 bases, the J end lost 6 bases, and 6 bases lay between the germline ends. CDR3 length: 12 amino acids. The CDR3 spells CASSLRGDTQYF. The CDR3 bases are TGTGCCAGCAGTTTAAGGGGGGATACGCAGTATTTT.

The V call is TRBV10-3, the J call TRBJ2-7, with 9 bases identical to TRBD1. The length of the CDR3 is 15 residues. J lost 2 bases, V lost 5 bases, and 7 bases had no gene match. Germline CDR1 ENHRY, CDR2 SYGVKD. The CDR3 loop is CAISTKTGGPYEQYF. The CDR3 DNA follows: TGTGCCATCAGTACTAAGACAGGGGGACCCTACGAGCAGTACTTC.